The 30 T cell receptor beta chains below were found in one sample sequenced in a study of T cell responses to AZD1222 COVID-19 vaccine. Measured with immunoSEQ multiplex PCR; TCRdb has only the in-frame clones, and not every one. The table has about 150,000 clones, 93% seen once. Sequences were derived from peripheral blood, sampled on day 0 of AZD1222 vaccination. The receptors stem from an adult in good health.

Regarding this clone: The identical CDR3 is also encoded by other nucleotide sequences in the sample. The CDR3 here is CASSETNRDGYTF. The CDR3 bases are TGTGCCAGCAGTGAAACGAACAGGGATGGCTACACCTTC. The chain is built from TRBV2 and TRBJ1-2; weak D call: TRBD1 (6 bases). The CDR3 runs 13 residues. Trimming took off 2 bases at V and 6 bases at J, with 10 bases between the two ends. The germline CDR1 and CDR2 sequences are SNHLY and FYNNEI.

The CDR3 coding sequence is TGTGCCAGCAGGCTGACAGGGACCGGGTCACCCCTCCACTTT. Residues: CASRLTGTGSPLHF. The rearrangement links TRBV7-8 to TRBJ1-6; 7 nucleotides agree with TRBD1. The CDR3 has 14 residues. Germline assignment: CDR1 SGHVS and CDR2 FQNEAQ. The V segment lost 6 bases and the J segment 10 bases; nucleotides outside the gene matches: 9.

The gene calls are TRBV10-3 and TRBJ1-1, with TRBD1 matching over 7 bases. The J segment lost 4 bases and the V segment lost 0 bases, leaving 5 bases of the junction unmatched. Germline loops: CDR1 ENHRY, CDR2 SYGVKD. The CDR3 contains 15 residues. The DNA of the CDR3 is TGTGCCATCAGTGAGTCATTGGCAGGGGGCACTGAAGCTTTCTTT. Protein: CAISESLAGGTEAFF.

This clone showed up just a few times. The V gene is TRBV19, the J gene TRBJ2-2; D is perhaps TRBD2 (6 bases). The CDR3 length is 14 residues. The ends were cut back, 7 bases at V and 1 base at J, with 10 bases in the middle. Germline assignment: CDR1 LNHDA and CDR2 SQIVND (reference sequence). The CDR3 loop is CASTGLVNTGELFF. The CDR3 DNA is TGTGCCAGTACGGGACTCGTGAACACCGGGGAGCTGTTTTTT.

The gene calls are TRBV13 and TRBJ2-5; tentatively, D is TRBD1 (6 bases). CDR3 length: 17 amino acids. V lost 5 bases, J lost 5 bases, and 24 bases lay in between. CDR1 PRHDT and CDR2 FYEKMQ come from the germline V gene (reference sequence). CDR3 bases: TGTGCCAGCAGCCGAACTCAACAGGGTCGTCTCGCGGAGACCCAGTACTTC. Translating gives CASSRTQQGRLAETQYF. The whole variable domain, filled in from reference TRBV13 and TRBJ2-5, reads AAGVIQSPRHLIKEKRETATLKCYPIPRHDTVYWYQQGPGQDPQFLISFYEKMQSDKGSIPDRFSAQQFSDYHSELNMSSLELGDSALYFCASSRTQQGRLAETQYFGPGTRLLVL.

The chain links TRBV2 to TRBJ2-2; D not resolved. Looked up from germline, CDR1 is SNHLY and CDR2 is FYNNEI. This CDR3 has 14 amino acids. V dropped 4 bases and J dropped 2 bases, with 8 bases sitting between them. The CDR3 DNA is TGTGCCAGCAGTGTCCCCGACAACACCGGGGAGCTGTTTTTT. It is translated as CASSVPDNTGELFF.

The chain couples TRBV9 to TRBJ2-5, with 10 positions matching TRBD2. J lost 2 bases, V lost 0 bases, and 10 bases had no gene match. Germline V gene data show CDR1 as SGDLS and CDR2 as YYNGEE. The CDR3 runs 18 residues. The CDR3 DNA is TGTGCCAGCAGCGTAGGGGAGACTAGCGGGCCGTTACAAGAGACCCAGTACTTC. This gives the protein CASSVGETSGPLQETQYF.

The DNA for the CDR3 is TGTGCCAGCAGTTCTCGGGACAGGGGCTATGGCTACACCTTC. It specifies CASSSRDRGYGYTF. This chain connects TRBV2 to TRBJ1-2, with TRBD1 identical over 10 bases. This CDR3 has 14 residues. With V trimmed by 5 bases and J by 4 bases, 4 bases remained unmatched. Per the germline V gene, CDR1 is SNHLY and CDR2 is FYNNEI.

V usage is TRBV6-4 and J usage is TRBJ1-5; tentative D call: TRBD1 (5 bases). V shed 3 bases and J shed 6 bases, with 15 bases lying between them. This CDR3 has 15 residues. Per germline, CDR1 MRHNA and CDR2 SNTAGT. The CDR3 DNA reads TGTGCCAGCAGTGAAGAGGGGCAGGGAGGTCAGCCCCAGCATTTT. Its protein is CASSEEGQGGQPQHF.

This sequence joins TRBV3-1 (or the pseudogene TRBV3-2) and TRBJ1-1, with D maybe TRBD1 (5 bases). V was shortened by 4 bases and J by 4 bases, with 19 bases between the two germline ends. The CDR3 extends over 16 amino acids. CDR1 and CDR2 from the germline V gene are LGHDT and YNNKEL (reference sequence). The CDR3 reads CASSLNAGTGGTEAFF. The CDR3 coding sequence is TGTGCCAGCAGCCTGAACGCGGGAACAGGCGGCACTGAAGCTTTCTTT.

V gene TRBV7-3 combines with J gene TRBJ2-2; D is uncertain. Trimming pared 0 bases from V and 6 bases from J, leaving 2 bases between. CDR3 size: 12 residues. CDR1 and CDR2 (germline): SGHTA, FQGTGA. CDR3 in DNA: TGTGCCAGCAGCTTAACGGCCGGGGAGCTGTTTTTT. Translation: CASSLTAGELFF. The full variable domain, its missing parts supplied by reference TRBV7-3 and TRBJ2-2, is GAGVSQTPSNKVTEKGKYVELRCDPISGHTALYWYRQSLGQGPEFLIYFQGTGAADDSGLPNDRFFAVRPEGSVSTLKIQRTERGDSAVYLCASSLTAGELFFGEGSRLTVL.

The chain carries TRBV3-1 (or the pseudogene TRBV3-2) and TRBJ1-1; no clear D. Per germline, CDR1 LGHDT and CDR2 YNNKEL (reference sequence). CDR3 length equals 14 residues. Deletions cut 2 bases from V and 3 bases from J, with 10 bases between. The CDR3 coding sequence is TGTGCCAGCAGCCAAATGGCGGCCTACACTGAAGCTTTCTTT. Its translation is CASSQMAAYTEAFF.

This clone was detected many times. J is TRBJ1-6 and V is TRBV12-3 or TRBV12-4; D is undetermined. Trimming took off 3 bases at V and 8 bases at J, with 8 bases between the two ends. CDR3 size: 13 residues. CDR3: CASSFDGDSPLHF. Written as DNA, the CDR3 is TGTGCCAGCAGTTTTGATGGGGATTCACCCCTCCACTTT.

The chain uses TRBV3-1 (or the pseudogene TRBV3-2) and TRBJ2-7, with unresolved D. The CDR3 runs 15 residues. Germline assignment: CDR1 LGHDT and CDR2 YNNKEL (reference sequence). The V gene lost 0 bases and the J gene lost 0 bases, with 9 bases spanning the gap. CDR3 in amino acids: CASSQDRTNSYEQYF. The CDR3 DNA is TGTGCCAGCAGCCAAGATCGAACAAACTCCTACGAGCAGTACTTC.

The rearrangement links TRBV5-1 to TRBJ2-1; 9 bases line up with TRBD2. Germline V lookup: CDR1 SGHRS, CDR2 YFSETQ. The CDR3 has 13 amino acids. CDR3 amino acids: CASRGSGRYEQFF. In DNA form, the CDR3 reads TGCGCGTCCCGGGGTAGCGGGAGATATGAGCAGTTCTTC.

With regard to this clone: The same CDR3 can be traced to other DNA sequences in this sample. CDR3 sequence (DNA): TGTGCCAGCAGCTTCCGGGACAGGGGATCCTACGAGCAGTACTTC. It yields the protein CASSFRDRGSYEQYF. The chain employs TRBV5-4 and TRBJ2-7; TRBD1 aligns across 10 bases. The CDR3 covers 15 residues. Germline values: CDR1 SGHNT, CDR2 YYREEE (reference sequence). V lost 2 bases, J lost 1 base, and 3 bases stayed unmatched. Full variable domain (outside the CDR3, taken from reference TRBV5-4 and TRBJ2-7): ETGVTQSPTHLIKTRGQQVTLRCSSQSGHNTVSWYQQALGQGPQFIFQYYREEENGRGNFPPRFSGLQFPNYSSELNVNALELDDSALYLCASSFRDRGSYEQYFGPGTRLTVT.

CDR3 protein: CASSPDYYNEQFF. CDR3 DNA sequence: TGTGCCAGCAGCCCCGACTACTACAATGAGCAGTTCTTC. The V call is TRBV28, the J call TRBJ2-1; perhaps TRBD2 as D (5 bases). Between the trimmed V and J ends, which lost 6 bases and 3 bases, there was a span of 9 bases. This CDR3 is built from 13 residues. Per the germline V gene, CDR1 is MDHEN and CDR2 is SYDVKM.

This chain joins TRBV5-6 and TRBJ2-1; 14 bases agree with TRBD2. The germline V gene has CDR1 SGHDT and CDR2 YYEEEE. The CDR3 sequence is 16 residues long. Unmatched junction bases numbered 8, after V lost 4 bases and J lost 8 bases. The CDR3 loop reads CASSPGTSGRSDEQFF. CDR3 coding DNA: TGTGCCAGCAGCCCCGGGACTAGCGGGAGATCCGATGAGCAGTTCTTC.

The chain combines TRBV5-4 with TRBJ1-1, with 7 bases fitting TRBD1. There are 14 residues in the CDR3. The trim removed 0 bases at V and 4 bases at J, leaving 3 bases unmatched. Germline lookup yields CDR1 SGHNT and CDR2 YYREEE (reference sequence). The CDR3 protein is CASSLEGGSTEAFF. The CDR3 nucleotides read TGTGCCAGCAGCTTGGAAGGGGGCAGCACTGAAGCTTTCTTT.

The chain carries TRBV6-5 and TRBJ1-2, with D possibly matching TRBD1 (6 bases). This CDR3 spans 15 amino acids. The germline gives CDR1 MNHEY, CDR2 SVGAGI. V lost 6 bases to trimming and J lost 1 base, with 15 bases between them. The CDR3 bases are TGTGCCAGCAGGGACCCGGACAGCCTTAACTATGGCTACACCTTC. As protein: CASRDPDSLNYGYTF.

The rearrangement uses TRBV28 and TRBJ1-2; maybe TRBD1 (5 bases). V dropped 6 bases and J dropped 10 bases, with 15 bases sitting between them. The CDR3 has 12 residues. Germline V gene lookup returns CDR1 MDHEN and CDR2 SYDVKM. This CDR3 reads CASSPTEVNYTF. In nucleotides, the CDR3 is TGTGCCAGCAGCCCGACAGAAGTTAACTACACCTTC.

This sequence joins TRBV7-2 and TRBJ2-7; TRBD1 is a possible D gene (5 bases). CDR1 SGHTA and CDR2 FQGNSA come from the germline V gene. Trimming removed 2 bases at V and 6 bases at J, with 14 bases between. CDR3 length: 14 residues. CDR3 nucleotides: TGTGCCAGCAGCTTACAGGGATTTGTAGCCGAGCAGTACTTC. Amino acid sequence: CASSLQGFVAEQYF.

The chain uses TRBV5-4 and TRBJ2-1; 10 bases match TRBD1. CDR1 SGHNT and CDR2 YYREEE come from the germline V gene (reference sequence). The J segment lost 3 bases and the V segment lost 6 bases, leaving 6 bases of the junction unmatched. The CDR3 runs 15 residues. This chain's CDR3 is CASINRDRGYNEQFF. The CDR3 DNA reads TGTGCCAGCATCAACCGGGACAGGGGCTACAATGAGCAGTTCTTC.

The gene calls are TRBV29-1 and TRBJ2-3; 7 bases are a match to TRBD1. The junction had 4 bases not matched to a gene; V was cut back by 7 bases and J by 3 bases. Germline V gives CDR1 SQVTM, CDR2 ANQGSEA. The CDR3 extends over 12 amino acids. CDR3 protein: CSAEQGTDTQYF. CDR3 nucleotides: TGCAGCGCCGAACAGGGGACAGATACGCAGTATTTT.

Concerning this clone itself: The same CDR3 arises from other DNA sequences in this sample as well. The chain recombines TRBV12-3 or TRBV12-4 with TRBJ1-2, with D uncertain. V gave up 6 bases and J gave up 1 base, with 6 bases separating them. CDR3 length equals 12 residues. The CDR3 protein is CASSGSNYGYTF. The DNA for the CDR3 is TGTGCCAGCAGCGGGAGTAACTATGGCTACACCTTC.

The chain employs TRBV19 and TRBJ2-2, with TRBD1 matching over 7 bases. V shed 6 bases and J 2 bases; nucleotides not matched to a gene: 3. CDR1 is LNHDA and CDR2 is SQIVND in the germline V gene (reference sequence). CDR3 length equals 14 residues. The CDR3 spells CASRGQRNTGELFF. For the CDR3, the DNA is TGTGCCAGTAGGGGACAGAGAAACACCGGGGAGCTGTTTTTT.

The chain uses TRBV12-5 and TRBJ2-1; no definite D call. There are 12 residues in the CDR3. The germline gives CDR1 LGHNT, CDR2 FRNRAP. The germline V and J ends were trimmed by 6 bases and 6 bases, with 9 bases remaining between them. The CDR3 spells CASGIERNEQFF. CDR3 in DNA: TGTGCTAGTGGAATCGAACGCAATGAGCAGTTCTTC.

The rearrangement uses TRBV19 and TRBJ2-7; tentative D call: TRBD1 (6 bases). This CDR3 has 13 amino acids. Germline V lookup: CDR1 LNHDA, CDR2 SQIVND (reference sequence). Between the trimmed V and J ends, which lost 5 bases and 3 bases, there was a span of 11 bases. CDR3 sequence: CASSSGQLYEQYF. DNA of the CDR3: TGTGCCAGTAGTTCTGGACAGCTCTACGAGCAGTACTTC.

CDR3 in DNA: TGTGCCAGTAAGGTGAACACTGAAGCTTTCTTT. This encodes CASKVNTEAFF. The genes are TRBV19 and TRBJ1-1; D call uncertain. The germline V gene has CDR1 LNHDA and CDR2 SQIVND (reference sequence). The CDR3 consists of 11 residues. The V gene lost 7 bases and the J gene lost 0 bases, with 3 bases spanning the gap.

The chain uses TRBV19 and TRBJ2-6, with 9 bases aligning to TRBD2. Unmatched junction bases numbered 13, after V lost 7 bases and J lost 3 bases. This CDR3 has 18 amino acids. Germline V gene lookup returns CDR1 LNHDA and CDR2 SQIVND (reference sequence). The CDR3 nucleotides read TGTGCCAGTACCATTCATGGCGGGAGGGCCGGTGGGGCCAACGTCCTGACTTTC. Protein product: CASTIHGGRAGGANVLTF.